The 31 T cell receptor beta chains given below trace back to one sample, sequenced in a study of blood T cell repertoires in COVID-19. Profiling relied on immunoSEQ multiplex PCR, and the TCRdb table lists in-frame clones only, not all of them. Among 140,000 to 150,000 clones, approximately 88% were seen once, and the ten largest hold 1.5% to 2%. The sequencing input was peripheral blood. Every receptor here comes from a woman in her forties or fifties with acute or convalescent COVID-19.

The chain couples TRBV4-1 to TRBJ1-2, with D possibly TRBD1 on 5 matching bases. The CDR3 contains 18 residues. From germline, CDR1 is MGHRA and CDR2 YSYEKL. V lost 1 base and J 5 bases, leaving 23 bases between the germline ends. The chain's CDR3 is CASSQGGVSKGSAYGYTF. The CDR3 bases are TGCGCCAGCAGCCAAGGGGGGGTCAGTAAGGGGTCTGCATATGGCTACACCTTC.

V and J are TRBV6-1 and TRBJ2-3, with 9 bases fitting TRBD2. Germline CDR1 MNHNS, CDR2 SASEGT. The CDR3 is made up of 17 amino acids. V dropped 2 bases and J dropped 1; count of bases not matched to a gene: 7. DNA of the CDR3: TGTGCCAGCAGTGAATATGGACTAGCGAGAGGCACAGATACGCAGTATTTT. Translating it yields CASSEYGLARGTDTQYF.

The chain links TRBV7-9 to TRBJ2-3; 14 bases are shared with TRBD2. J gave up 4 bases and V 4 bases, and 7 bases lay outside the gene matches. This CDR3 region has 17 residues. Germline V lookup: CDR1 SEHNR, CDR2 FQNEAQ (reference sequence). CDR3 sequence: CASSSGLAGGESDTQYF. The CDR3 DNA is TGTGCCAGCAGCTCAGGACTAGCGGGGGGTGAATCAGATACGCAGTATTTT.

V is TRBV29-1 and J is TRBJ1-1, with unresolved D. Germline V gene sequence: CDR1 SQVTM, CDR2 ANQGSEA. The CDR3 has 12 residues. V shed 4 bases and J shed 0 bases, with 6 bases lying between them. The CDR3 DNA follows: TGCAGCGTTGTTGCAGTGAACACTGAAGCTTTCTTT. Translating gives CSVVAVNTEAFF.

The V gene is TRBV9, the J gene TRBJ1-2, with D unclear. Deletions cut 4 bases from V and 4 bases from J, with 11 bases between. Germline lookup yields CDR1 SGDLS and CDR2 YYNGEE. This CDR3 has 13 amino acids. The CDR3 loop reads CASSPASGYGYTF. The DNA for the CDR3 is TGTGCCAGCAGCCCCGCCAGCGGCTATGGCTACACCTTC.

Only one count was recorded for this clone. CDR3 coding DNA: TGTGCCAGCAGCGGGACTGGTCTGTTCGAGCAGTACTTC. As protein: CASSGTGLFEQYF. This chain links TRBV12-3 or TRBV12-4 with TRBJ2-7, with a tentative D call TRBD2 (6 bases). This CDR3 is built from 13 residues. Trimming pared 6 bases from V and 6 bases from J, leaving 15 bases between.

The CDR3 bases are TGTGCCAGCAGCTTCAGCGGGCCTAGCTCCTACGAGCAGTACTTC. Translation: CASSFSGPSSYEQYF. The chain joins TRBV7-2 to TRBJ2-7; perhaps TRBD2 as D (6 bases). This CDR3 contains 15 residues. Germline assignment: CDR1 SGHTA and CDR2 FQGNSA. Trimming took off 3 bases at V and 0 bases at J, with 12 bases between the two ends.

V is TRBV12-3 or TRBV12-4 and J is TRBJ2-5; D is perhaps TRBD2 (6 bases). Trimming took 3 bases from V and 4 from J, leaving 9 bases between them. The CDR3 runs to 13 residues. CDR3 sequence (DNA): TGTGCCAGCAGTTTCGGGGGATCAGAGACCCAGTACTTC. It encodes CASSFGGSETQYF.

Note on this clone: This CDR3 is also generated by other DNA sequences in the sample. The chain carries TRBV27 and TRBJ1-5; TRBD1 matches at 9 bases. Germline V CDR1 and CDR2: MNHEY, SMNVEV (reference sequence). Germline trimming cut 3 bases from V and 5 bases from J; bases unmatched to any gene: 2. CDR3 length equals 14 residues. The CDR3 is CASSLGQGDQPQHF. The CDR3 DNA follows: TGTGCCAGCAGTTTGGGACAGGGCGATCAGCCCCAGCATTTT.

The rearrangement uses TRBV7-8 and TRBJ2-2, with D possibly TRBD2 on 6 matching bases. This CDR3 is 14 amino acids long. The V gene lost 6 bases and the J gene lost 4 bases, with 12 bases spanning the gap. Germline loops: CDR1 SGHVS, CDR2 FQNEAQ. CDR3 amino acids: CASRQRRGTGELFF. CDR3 bases: TGTGCCAGCAGACAAAGGCGGGGCACCGGGGAGCTGTTTTTT.

The V call is TRBV7-9, the J call TRBJ1-2; D uncertain. CDR3 length equals 12 residues. Germline loops: CDR1 SEHNR, CDR2 FQNEAQ (reference sequence). Trimming cost V 3 bases and J 6 bases, with 8 bases left between them. CDR3: CASSLAVNGYTF. CDR3 coding DNA: TGTGCCAGCAGCTTGGCAGTGAATGGCTACACCTTC.

The chain is built from TRBV27 and TRBJ2-7, with 8 positions matching TRBD1. Germline CDR1 reads MNHEY; CDR2 reads SMNVEV (reference sequence). This CDR3 has 16 amino acids. V lost 0 bases, J lost 0 bases, and 4 bases stayed unmatched. The CDR3 spells CASSLSGQGLSYEQYF. CDR3 in DNA: TGTGCCAGCAGTTTATCCGGACAGGGACTCTCCTACGAGCAGTACTTC.

The rearrangement uses TRBV28 and TRBJ1-1, with D possibly matching TRBD1 (5 bases). The germline V gene has CDR1 MDHEN and CDR2 SYDVKM. Trimming pared 7 bases from V and 3 bases from J, leaving 21 bases between. The CDR3 consists of 16 residues. The CDR3 here is CASKPPRGLGYTEAFF. CDR3 coding DNA: TGTGCCAGCAAACCCCCTAGGGGCCTGGGGTACACTGAAGCTTTCTTT.

V gene TRBV19 combines with J gene TRBJ1-1; a weak D match, TRBD1 (6 bases). Per germline, CDR1 LNHDA and CDR2 SQIVND (reference sequence). The length of the CDR3 is 14 residues. V dropped 6 bases and J dropped 6 bases, with 17 bases sitting between them. The chain's CDR3 is CASSRQTGIPEAFF. The CDR3 nucleotides read TGTGCCAGTAGCCGTCAGACAGGCATCCCTGAAGCTTTCTTT.

In the case of this clone: The sample contains more than one DNA sequence encoding this CDR3. The V and J genes are TRBV6-1 and TRBJ1-5; possible D gene TRBD1, 5 bases. V was cut by 4 bases and J by 0 bases, with 13 bases left in between. Germline V CDR1 and CDR2: MNHNS, SASEGT. CDR3 length: 16 amino acids. CDR3 region: CASSAPGGYSNQPQHF. The CDR3 coding sequence is TGTGCCAGCAGTGCCCCGGGGGGTTATAGCAATCAGCCCCAGCATTTT.

The V call is TRBV19, the J call TRBJ1-2; tentatively, D is TRBD1 (6 bases). The germline gives CDR1 LNHDA, CDR2 SQIVND (reference sequence). The CDR3 is made up of 13 amino acids. V shed 1 base and J shed 6 bases, with 9 bases lying between them. The CDR3 DNA is TGTGCCAGTAGTATAGGGACAGTCGATGGCTACACCTTC. Translation: CASSIGTVDGYTF.

The V call is TRBV27, the J call TRBJ2-1; 8 positions agree with TRBD2. The CDR3 covers 15 residues. Unmatched junction bases numbered 4, after V lost 2 bases and J lost 4 bases. Germline V lookup: CDR1 MNHEY, CDR2 SMNVEV (reference sequence). The CDR3 spells CASSLIAGLYNEQFF. The CDR3 DNA is TGTGCCAGCAGTTTAATAGCGGGACTATACAATGAGCAGTTCTTC.

The V and J genes are TRBV27 and TRBJ1-5, with 10 bases matching TRBD1. Germline CDR1 MNHEY, CDR2 SMNVEV (reference sequence). After removal of 1 base from V and 7 bases from J, the junction contained 7 bases not matched to a gene. This CDR3 has 16 amino acids. Written as DNA, the CDR3 is TGTGCCAGCAGTTTATTCGGACAGGGGGTCGGGCAGCCCCAGCATTTT. Its translation: CASSLFGQGVGQPQHF.

This clone has a handful of counts. The chain employs TRBV6-5 and TRBJ2-1; possible D gene TRBD1, 6 bases. Germline lookup yields CDR1 MNHEY and CDR2 SVGAGI. CDR3 length: 14 amino acids. Trimming pared 6 bases from V and 0 bases from J, leaving 9 bases between. CDR3 amino acids: CASRGTSSYNEQFF. The DNA of the CDR3 is TGTGCCAGCAGGGGGACAAGCTCCTACAATGAGCAGTTCTTC.

V gene TRBV27 combines with J gene TRBJ1-2; TRBD1 aligns across 10 bases. The germline CDR1 and CDR2 sequences are MNHEY and SMNVEV (reference sequence). The junction had 1 base not matched to a gene; V was cut back by 5 bases and J by 4 bases. CDR3 length: 13 amino acids. This chain's CDR3 is CASSGDRGYGYTF. The CDR3 nucleotides are TGTGCCAGCAGTGGGGACAGGGGCTATGGCTACACCTTC.

The chain employs TRBV24-1 and TRBJ2-2; 7 bases fit TRBD1. V gave up 5 bases and J gave up 1 base; unmatched junction bases: 3. Germline lookup yields CDR1 KGHDR and CDR2 SFDVKD. The CDR3 extends over 15 amino acids. CDR3 nucleotide sequence: TGTGCCACCAGTGGGAGGACAGGGAACACCGGGGAGCTGTTTTTT. It encodes CATSGRTGNTGELFF.

This chain joins TRBV5-3 and TRBJ2-7, with 9 bases lining up with TRBD1. TRBV5-3 is labeled an ORF, and its function is uncertain. V lost 2 bases to trimming and J lost 3 bases; unmatched junction nucleotides: 21. The CDR3 consists of 20 residues. CDR3 DNA: TGTGCCAGAAGCTTAGAGGGGAAGTGGGTCCGGGACAGGGATAGCTACGAGCAGTACTTC. This gives the protein CARSLEGKWVRDRDSYEQYF.

The genes are TRBV5-6 and TRBJ1-2; D unresolved. Trimming shortened V by 4 bases and J by 4 bases, and 14 bases separated the two germline ends. The CDR3 runs 14 residues. CDR1 and CDR2 (germline): SGHDT, YYEEEE. CDR3 in amino acids: CASSLPGNSYGYTF. The CDR3 DNA reads TGTGCCAGCAGCCTGCCCGGGAATAGCTATGGCTACACCTTC.

The chain uses TRBV29-1 and TRBJ2-2, with 11 bases fitting TRBD2. The CDR3 covers 17 residues. Germline CDR1 reads SQVTM; CDR2 reads ANQGSEA. The CDR3 loop reads CRPLKGLAGGRIEELFF. In nucleotides, the CDR3 is TGCAGACCCCTGAAAGGCCTAGCGGGGGGCCGAATCGAGGAGCTGTTTTTT.

This clone occurred once. Other DNA sequences in this specimen translate into the identical CDR3. The genes are TRBV25-1 and TRBJ2-7, with D tentatively TRBD2 (5 bases). V shed 8 bases and J shed 1 base, with 6 bases lying between them. Germline CDR1 reads MGHDK; CDR2 reads SYGVNS. The CDR3 spans 11 residues. As DNA, the CDR3 is TGTGCCAGCCGGGGATCCTACGAGCAGTACTTC. Its translation: CASRGSYEQYF.

The chain uses TRBV5-4 and TRBJ2-7; a possible D gene is TRBD2 (6 bases). V was pared by 4 bases and J by 7 bases, with 15 bases between. CDR1 and CDR2 (germline): SGHNT, YYREEE (reference sequence). The CDR3 runs 13 residues. The CDR3 region has the DNA TGTGCCAGCAGCAGCGGGTGGGGGAGGGAGCAGTACTTC. Amino acids: CASSSGWGREQYF.

The chain has TRBV5-1 and TRBJ2-2, with D tentatively TRBD2 (5 bases). This CDR3 has 14 amino acids. Germline V lookup: CDR1 SGHRS, CDR2 YFSETQ. The V and J ends lost 3 bases and 4 bases respectively, with 10 bases between them. The CDR3 reads CASSSGLVTGELFF. Here the CDR3 DNA reads TGCGCCAGCAGCTCTGGACTGGTCACCGGGGAGCTGTTTTTT.

V usage is TRBV13 and J usage is TRBJ2-7; 7 positions agree with TRBD2. This CDR3 region has 17 residues. V lost 1 base, J lost 6 bases, and 15 bases stayed unmatched. Per germline, CDR1 PRHDT and CDR2 FYEKMQ (reference sequence). CDR3 amino acids: CASSLVRRLAESGEQYF. CDR3 in DNA: TGTGCCAGCAGCTTAGTCCGAAGGCTAGCGGAAAGCGGCGAGCAGTACTTC.

V is TRBV19 and J is TRBJ2-7, with a tentative D call TRBD2 (6 bases). Germline assignment: CDR1 LNHDA and CDR2 SQIVND (reference sequence). This CDR3 contains 14 residues. The ends were cut back, 0 bases at V and 4 bases at J, with 10 bases in the middle. The CDR3 DNA reads TGTGCCAGTAGTATAGAGGCGGGAAGGTACGAGCAGTACTTC. Protein: CASSIEAGRYEQYF.

V and J are TRBV5-4 and TRBJ1-5; D is perhaps TRBD1 (5 bases). The CDR3 length is 15 residues. V dropped 4 bases and J dropped 8 bases, with 19 bases sitting between them. CDR1 is SGHNT and CDR2 is YYREEE in the germline V gene (reference sequence). The DNA of the CDR3 is TGTGCCAGCAGCCAGGACGGGGGTATCATGGAGCCCCAGCATTTT. Translating gives CASSQDGGIMEPQHF.

The chain is built from TRBV6-2 or TRBV6-3 and TRBJ1-5; D is uncertain. This CDR3 contains 14 residues. Trimming stripped 6 bases from V and 0 bases from J, with 9 bases between. CDR1 is MNHEY and CDR2 is SVGEGT in the germline V gene. CDR3 protein: CASSSSGSNQPQHF. In nucleotides, the CDR3 is TGTGCCAGCAGCTCATCAGGTAGCAATCAGCCCCAGCATTTT.